Following are 23 T cell receptor beta chains from one sample sequenced in a study of T cell clusters in autoimmune cytopenias. TRB rearrangements were amplified by touch-down multiplex PCR with mixed TRB-A/B primers. TCRdb reprocessed the multiplex PCR reads, keeping one entry per CDR3 protein, no DNA. This sample contains a few thousand distinct CDR3 sequences. TRB was amplified from 250 ng of peripheral blood genomic DNA per sample. Sequencing used peripheral blood. These receptors were collected from a human donor with an autoimmune cytopenia or autoimmune hepatitis (not recorded which).

This clonotype is identified as medium-sized from frequency. The chain uses TRBV7-6 and TRBJ2-7; TCRdb names TRBD1, which stays unverified in the absence of DNA. The germline gives CDR1 SGHVS, CDR2 FNYEAQ. The CDR3 sequence is 13 residues long. The CDR3 reads CASSLATGSEQYF.

The chain has TRBV7-2 and TRBJ1-5. CDR1 is SGHTA and CDR2 is FQGNSA in the germline V gene. The CDR3 has 15 residues. The CDR3 here is CASSWGVYSNQPQHF.

This clonotype is called medium-sized based on its frequency. The chain employs TRBV29-1 and TRBJ2-1. CDR1 is SQVTM, CDR2 ANQGSEA, per germline. This CDR3 has 16 residues. The chain's CDR3 is CSVEGSRLSSYNEQFF.

The CDR3 reads CASSLVQGMSTEAFF. The chain combines TRBV5-1 with TRBJ1-1; with no DNA, the TCRdb D assignment of TRBD1 cannot be verified. The CDR3 is 15 amino acids. In germline, CDR1 is SGHRS, CDR2 YFSETQ.

The chain uses TRBV29-1 and TRBJ2-3; TCRdb names TRBD2, which stays unverified in the absence of DNA. The germline V gene encodes CDR1 SQVTM and CDR2 ANQGSEA. The CDR3 runs to 12 residues. The CDR3 spells CSASGGADTQYF.

According to its frequency, this clonotype is medium-sized. The V gene is TRBV6-5, the J gene TRBJ2-7; TCRdb proposes TRBD1, but this gene call is untestable without DNA. Per the germline V gene, CDR1 is MNHEY and CDR2 is SVGAGI. CDR3 size: 16 residues. CDR3 sequence: CASSSGTGLARSEQYF.

The chain links TRBV18 to TRBJ2-5; TCRdb reports TRBD1, a call that lacks DNA to check it against. This CDR3 has 15 residues. Germline V gene data show CDR1 as KGHSH and CDR2 as LQKENI. CDR3 region: CASSPGDRTKETQYF.

This clonotype registers medium-sized by frequency. The V call is TRBV18, the J call TRBJ2-7; TCRdb designates TRBD1, a call that cannot be tested without DNA. This CDR3 is 14 amino acids long. Germline CDR1 reads KGHSH; CDR2 reads LQKENI. CDR3 loop: CASSRDRGRYEQYF.

The chain uses TRBV7-2 and TRBJ1-2; checking the TCRdb D call of TRBD1 is not possible without DNA. The CDR3 consists of 13 residues. CDR1 is SGHTA and CDR2 is FQGNSA in the germline V gene. CDR3 amino acids: CASSLQGYYGYTF.

This clonotype counts as medium-sized by frequency. CDR3 region: CSVEDLRRGYTEAFF. The chain combines TRBV29-1 with TRBJ1-1; TCRdb lists TRBD1, though no DNA is available to test this call. Per germline, CDR1 SQVTM and CDR2 ANQGSEA. The CDR3 is 15 residues long.

The rearrangement joins TRBV6-5 to TRBJ1-3. The germline V gene has CDR1 MNHEY and CDR2 SVGAGI. The CDR3 has 16 residues. The CDR3 protein is CASSYGAGGSGNTIYF.

The chain is built from TRBV20-1 and TRBJ2-7. Germline lookup yields CDR1 DFQATT and CDR2 SNEGSKA (reference sequence). The CDR3 runs to 13 residues. The CDR3 is CSARDSLTYEQYF.

This clonotype shows up as medium-sized by frequency. The rearrangement joins TRBV29-1 to TRBJ2-7; TCRdb outputs TRBD1, but without DNA this stays unchecked. The V gene's germline CDR1 is SQVTM and CDR2 ANQGSEA. The CDR3 has 13 amino acids. CDR3 loop: CSVGRDRGREQYF.

Measured by frequency, this clonotype is medium-sized. The CDR3 region is CSVPLGAAEAFF. This rearrangement joins TRBV29-1 to TRBJ1-1; checking the TCRdb D call of TRBD1 is not possible without DNA. Germline V CDR1 and CDR2: SQVTM, ANQGSEA. The CDR3 runs 12 residues.

The CDR3 sequence is CASSTGQGPDTQYF. The chain joins TRBV5-4 to TRBJ2-3; TCRdb lists TRBD1, though no DNA is available to test this call. Germline CDR1 SGHNT, CDR2 YYREEE (reference sequence). This CDR3 contains 14 residues.

By frequency, this clonotype registers medium-sized. The chain joins TRBV27 to TRBJ2-1. This CDR3 is 15 amino acids long. From germline, CDR1 is MNHEY and CDR2 SMNVEV (reference sequence). The CDR3 region is CASRDRASSYNEQFF.

This clonotype shows up as medium-sized (0.01 to 0.1%) by frequency. The rearrangement joins TRBV12-3 or TRBV12-4 to TRBJ2-2; TCRdb lists TRBD1, though no DNA is available to test this call. The CDR3 has 16 residues. The chain's CDR3 is CASSTLSGGAGGELFF.

The chain carries TRBV5-6 and TRBJ2-5. Germline values: CDR1 SGHDT, CDR2 YYEEEE. CDR3 length: 14 residues. The CDR3 spells CASSLGLLKETQYF.

The V call is TRBV5-1, the J call TRBJ2-6; TCRdb proposes TRBD1, but this gene call is untestable without DNA. The germline gives CDR1 SGHRS, CDR2 YFSETQ. This CDR3 spans 18 amino acids. CDR3 amino acids: CASSLLGRGLSGANVLTF.

The chain employs TRBV11-1 and TRBJ2-7. The CDR3 extends over 13 amino acids. Germline V gene sequence: CDR1 SGHAT, CDR2 FQDESV (reference sequence). CDR3 residues: CASSLALPLEQYF.

V gene TRBV11-1 combines with J gene TRBJ2-3; the TRBD2 assignment by TCRdb is unverifiable without DNA. This CDR3 has 15 residues. Germline V lookup: CDR1 SGHAT, CDR2 FQDESV (reference sequence). CDR3: CASSRRAGVGDTQYF.

In terms of frequency, this clonotype is medium-sized (0.01 to 0.1%). The CDR3 here is CASSWGGTGELFF. The rearrangement uses TRBV12-3 or TRBV12-4 and TRBJ2-2; TCRdb's D gene call, TRBD2, goes unchecked for lack of DNA. This CDR3 comprises 13 residues.

The chain is built from TRBV27 and TRBJ1-2. Germline lookup yields CDR1 MNHEY and CDR2 SMNVEV (reference sequence). The CDR3 runs 13 residues. The CDR3 is CASSLRGNPGYTF.